A selection of T cell receptor beta chains follows, all from one sample in a study of T cell responses to AZD1222 COVID-19 vaccine. Method: immunoSEQ multiplex PCR; TCRdb's copy keeps in-frame clones and lacks some. The sample records under 85,000 clones, approximately 91% being singletons. Sample: peripheral blood, taken on day 0 of AZD1222 vaccination. These receptors came from an adult in good health. Both conserved end residues are part of each CDR3. Fields, in order: D gene, V gene, J gene, CDR3 length, clone size, CDR3 DNA, CDR3 protein. D genes are given only for firm matches. Expanded clones get a size class; other rows say once, few or many, or leave the size out.

TRBD2	TRBV7-2	TRBJ2-2	15	NA	TGTGCCAGCAGCTTAGTGGGAGGGGATACCGGGGAGCTGTTTTTT	CASSLVGGDTGELFF
NA	TRBV6-5	TRBJ2-7	13	NA	TGTGCCAGCACCGAGAGGGGATCCTACGAGCAGTACTTC	CASTERGSYEQYF
TRBD2	TRBV10-3	TRBJ2-5	16	few	TGTGCCATCAGCATGATGTTGCTAGCGGGGGTGGAGACCCAGTACTTC	CAISMMLLAGVETQYF
TRBD1	TRBV20-1	TRBJ1-5	15	NA	TGCAGTGCCAGTCCCGGGACAGGGGTTGGCCAGCCCCAGCATTTT	CSASPGTGVGQPQHF
NA	TRBV5-4	TRBJ1-1	13	NA	TGTGCCAGCAGCGGGCCGGTGAACACTGAAGCTTTCTTT	CASSGPVNTEAFF
NA	TRBV29-1	TRBJ1-6	13	once	TGCAGCTATCAAGAGGAATATAATTCACCCCTCCACTTT	CSYQEEYNSPLHF
TRBD2	TRBV27	TRBJ2-3	16	NA	TGTGCCAGCAGTGGGACTAGCGGGGGGCTTATGGATACGCAGTATTTT	CASSGTSGGLMDTQYF
NA	TRBV30	TRBJ2-6	14	NA	TGTGCCTGGGTAAAGGTATCGGGGGCCAACGTCCTGACTTTC	CAWVKVSGANVLTF
NA	TRBV6-5	TRBJ2-5	14	NA	TGTGCCAGCAGCAAGGGGGGGATCCAAGAGACCCAGTACTTC	CASSKGGIQETQYF
TRBD1	TRBV4-1	TRBJ1-1	19	NA	TGCGCCAGCAGCGCCTGGGCAGGGGACAGGGCAGGGGTCAAGACTGAAGCTTTCTTT	CASSAWAGDRAGVKTEAFF
TRBD1	TRBV14	TRBJ2-6	19	NA	TGTGCCAGCAGCCAAATTATGGGGACAGGTGGCTCTGGGGCCAACGTCCTGACTTTC	CASSQIMGTGGSGANVLTF
TRBD1	TRBV5-1	TRBJ2-2	14	NA	TGCGCCACCCAGACAGGGGGCGACACCGGGGAGCTGTTTTTT	CATQTGGDTGELFF
NA	TRBV12-3/TRBV12-4	TRBJ1-5	13	NA	TGTGCCAGCACCAATATTTTCAATCAGCCCCAGCATTTT	CASTNIFNQPQHF
NA	TRBV6-5	TRBJ2-7	14	NA	TGTGCCAGCAGTTACTTCTCTCCCTCCTACGAGCAGTACTTC	CASSYFSPSYEQYF
TRBD1	TRBV14	TRBJ2-7	16	few	TGTGCCAGCAGCCAAGAGCCAGGGGGCTTCTCCTACGAGCAGTACTTC	CASSQEPGGFSYEQYF